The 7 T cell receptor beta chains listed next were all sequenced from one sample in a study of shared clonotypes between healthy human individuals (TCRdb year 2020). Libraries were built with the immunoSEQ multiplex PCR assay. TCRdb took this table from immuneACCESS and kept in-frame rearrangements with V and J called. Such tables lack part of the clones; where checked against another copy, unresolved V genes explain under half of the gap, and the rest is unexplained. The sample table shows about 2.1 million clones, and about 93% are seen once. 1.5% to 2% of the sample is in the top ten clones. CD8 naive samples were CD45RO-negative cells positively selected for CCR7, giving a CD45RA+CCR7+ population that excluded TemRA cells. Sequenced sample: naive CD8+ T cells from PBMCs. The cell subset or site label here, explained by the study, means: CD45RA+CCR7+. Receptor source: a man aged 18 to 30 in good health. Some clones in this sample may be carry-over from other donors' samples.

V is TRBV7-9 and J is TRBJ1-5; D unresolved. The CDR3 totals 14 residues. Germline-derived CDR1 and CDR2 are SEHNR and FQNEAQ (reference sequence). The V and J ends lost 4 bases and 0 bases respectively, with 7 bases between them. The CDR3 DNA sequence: TGTGCCAGCAGCTACGGAGATAGCAATCAGCCCCAGCATTTT. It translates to CASSYGDSNQPQHF. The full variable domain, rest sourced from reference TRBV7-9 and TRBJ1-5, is DTGVSQNPRHKITKRGQNVTFRCDPISEHNRLYWYRQTLGQGPEFLTYFQNEAQLEKSRLLSDRFSAERPKGSFSTLEIQRTEQGDSAMYLCASSYGDSNQPQHFGDGTRLSIL.

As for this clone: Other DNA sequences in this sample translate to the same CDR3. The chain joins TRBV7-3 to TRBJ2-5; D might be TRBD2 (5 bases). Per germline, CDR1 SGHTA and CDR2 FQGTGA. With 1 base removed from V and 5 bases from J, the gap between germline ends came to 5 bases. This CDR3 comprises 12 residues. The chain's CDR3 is CASSLRGETQYF. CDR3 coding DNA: TGTGCCAGCAGCTTAAGAGGGGAGACCCAGTACTTC.

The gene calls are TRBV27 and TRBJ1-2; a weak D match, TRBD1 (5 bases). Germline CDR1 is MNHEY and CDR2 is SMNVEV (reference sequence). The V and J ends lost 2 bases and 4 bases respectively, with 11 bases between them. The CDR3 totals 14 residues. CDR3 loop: CASSLKQGRYGYTF. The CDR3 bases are TGTGCCAGCAGTTTAAAGCAGGGCCGCTATGGCTACACCTTC.

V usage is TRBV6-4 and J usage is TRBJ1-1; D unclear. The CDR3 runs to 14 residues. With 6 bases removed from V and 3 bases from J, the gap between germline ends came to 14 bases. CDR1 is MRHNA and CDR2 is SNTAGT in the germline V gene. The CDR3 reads CASRLTDGDTEAFF. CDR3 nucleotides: TGTGCCAGCAGATTGACCGATGGCGACACTGAAGCTTTCTTT.

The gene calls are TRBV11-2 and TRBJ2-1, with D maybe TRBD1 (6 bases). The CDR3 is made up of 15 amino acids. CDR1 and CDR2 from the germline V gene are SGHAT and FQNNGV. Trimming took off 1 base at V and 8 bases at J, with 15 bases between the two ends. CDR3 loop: CASSLAKWGHHEQFF. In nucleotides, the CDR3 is TGTGCCAGCAGCTTAGCTAAGTGGGGACATCATGAGCAGTTCTTC.

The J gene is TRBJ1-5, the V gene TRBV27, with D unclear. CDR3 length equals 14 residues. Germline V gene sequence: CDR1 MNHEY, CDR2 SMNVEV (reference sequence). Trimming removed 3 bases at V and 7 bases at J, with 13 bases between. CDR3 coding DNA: TGTGCCAGCAGTTTCGGAATACAGAGCCAGCCCCAGCATTTT. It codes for CASSFGIQSQPQHF.

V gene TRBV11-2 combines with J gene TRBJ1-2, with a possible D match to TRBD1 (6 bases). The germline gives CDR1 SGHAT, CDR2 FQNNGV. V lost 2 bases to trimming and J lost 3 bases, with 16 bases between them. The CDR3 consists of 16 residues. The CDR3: CASSLTGTNWDYGYTF. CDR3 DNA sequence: TGTGCCAGCAGCTTAACCGGGACAAATTGGGACTATGGCTACACCTTC.